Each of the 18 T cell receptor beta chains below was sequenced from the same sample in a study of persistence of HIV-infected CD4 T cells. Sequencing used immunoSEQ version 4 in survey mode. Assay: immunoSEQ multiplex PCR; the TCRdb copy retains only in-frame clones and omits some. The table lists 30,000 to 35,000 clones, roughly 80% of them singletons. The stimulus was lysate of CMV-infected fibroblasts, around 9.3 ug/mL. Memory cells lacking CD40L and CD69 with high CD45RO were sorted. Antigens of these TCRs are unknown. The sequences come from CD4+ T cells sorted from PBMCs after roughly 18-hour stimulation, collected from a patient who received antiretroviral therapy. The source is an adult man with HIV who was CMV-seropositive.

Here the CDR3 DNA reads TGTGCCAGCAGGACCGGGACAGGCACAGATACGCAGTATTTT. Its protein product is CASRTGTGTDTQYF. The rearrangement joins TRBV6-6 to TRBJ2-3, with 7 bases matching TRBD1. Germline CDR1 is MNHNY and CDR2 is SVGAGI (reference sequence). This CDR3 has 14 residues. V trimming: 6 bases; J trimming: 1 base; junction bases outside the gene matches: 4.

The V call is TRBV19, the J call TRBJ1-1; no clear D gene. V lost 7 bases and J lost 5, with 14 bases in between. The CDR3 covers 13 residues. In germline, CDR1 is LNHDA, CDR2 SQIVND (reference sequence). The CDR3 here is CASNPDRRTEAFF. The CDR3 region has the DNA TGTGCCAGTAACCCGGACCGGAGGACTGAAGCTTTCTTT.

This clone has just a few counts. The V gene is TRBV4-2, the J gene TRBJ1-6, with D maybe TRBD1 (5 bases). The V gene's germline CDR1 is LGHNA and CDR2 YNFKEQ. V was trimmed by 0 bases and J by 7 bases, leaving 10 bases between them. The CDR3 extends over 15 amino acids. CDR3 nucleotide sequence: TGTGCCAGCAGCCAAGATTGGGCAGGGAATTCACCCCTCCACTTT. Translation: CASSQDWAGNSPLHF.

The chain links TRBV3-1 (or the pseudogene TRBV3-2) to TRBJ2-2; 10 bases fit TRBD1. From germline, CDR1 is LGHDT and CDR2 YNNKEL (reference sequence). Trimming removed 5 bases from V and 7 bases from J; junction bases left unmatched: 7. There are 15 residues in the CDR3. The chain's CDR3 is CASSTGQGDDGELFF. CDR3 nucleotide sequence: TGTGCCAGCAGCACTGGACAGGGGGATGACGGGGAGCTGTTTTTT.

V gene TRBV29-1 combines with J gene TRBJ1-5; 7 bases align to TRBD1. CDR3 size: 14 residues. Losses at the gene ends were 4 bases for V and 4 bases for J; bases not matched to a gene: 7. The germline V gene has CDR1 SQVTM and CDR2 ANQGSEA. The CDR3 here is CSVVEGALNQPQHF. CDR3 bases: TGCAGCGTTGTAGAGGGGGCCCTAAATCAGCCCCAGCATTTT. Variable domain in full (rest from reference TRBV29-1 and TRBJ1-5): SAVISQKPSRDICQRGTSLTIQCQVDSQVTMMFWYRQQPGQSLTLIATANQGSEATYESGFVIDKFPISRPNLTFSTLTVSNMSPEDSSIYLCSVVEGALNQPQHFGDGTRLSIL.

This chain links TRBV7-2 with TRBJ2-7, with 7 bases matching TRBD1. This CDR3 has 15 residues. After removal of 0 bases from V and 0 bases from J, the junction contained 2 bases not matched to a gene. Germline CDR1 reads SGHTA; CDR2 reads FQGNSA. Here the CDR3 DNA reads TGTGCCAGCAGCTTAGCCTGGGACAGCTCCTACGAGCAGTACTTC. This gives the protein CASSLAWDSSYEQYF.

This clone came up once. The DNA for the CDR3 is TGTGCCATCAGTGCTGCTCAGGCCACTGAAGCTTTCTTT. Amino acid sequence: CAISAAQATEAFF. The chain employs TRBV10-3 and TRBJ1-1; D remains unclear. Looked up from germline, CDR1 is ENHRY and CDR2 is SYGVKD. The germline V and J ends were trimmed by 4 bases and 4 bases, with 10 bases remaining between them. The CDR3 totals 13 residues.

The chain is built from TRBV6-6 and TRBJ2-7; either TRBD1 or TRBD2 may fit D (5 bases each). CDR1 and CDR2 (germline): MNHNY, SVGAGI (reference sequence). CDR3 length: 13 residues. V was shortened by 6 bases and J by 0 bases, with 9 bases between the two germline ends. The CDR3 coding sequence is TGTGCCAGCAGGAAGGGGAGCTCCTACGAGCAGTACTTC. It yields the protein CASRKGSSYEQYF.

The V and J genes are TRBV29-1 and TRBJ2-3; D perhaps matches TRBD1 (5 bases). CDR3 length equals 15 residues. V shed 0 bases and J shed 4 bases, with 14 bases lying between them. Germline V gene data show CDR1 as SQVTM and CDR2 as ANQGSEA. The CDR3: CSVEDPQVPADTQYF. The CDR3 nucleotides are TGCAGCGTTGAAGACCCACAGGTTCCGGCAGATACGCAGTATTTT.

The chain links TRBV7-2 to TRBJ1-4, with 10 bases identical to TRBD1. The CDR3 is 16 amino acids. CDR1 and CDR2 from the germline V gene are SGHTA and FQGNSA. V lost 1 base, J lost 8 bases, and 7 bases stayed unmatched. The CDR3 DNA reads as TGTGCCAGCAGCTTAGAGGGGACAGGGGTTCGGGAAAAACTGTTTTTT. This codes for CASSLEGTGVREKLFF. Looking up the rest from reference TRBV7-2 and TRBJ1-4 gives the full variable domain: GAGVSQSPSNKVTEKGKDVELRCDPISGHTALYWYRQSLGQGLEFLIYFQGNSAPDKSGLPSDRFSAERTGGSVSTLTIQRTQQEDSAVYLCASSLEGTGVREKLFFGSGTQLSVL.

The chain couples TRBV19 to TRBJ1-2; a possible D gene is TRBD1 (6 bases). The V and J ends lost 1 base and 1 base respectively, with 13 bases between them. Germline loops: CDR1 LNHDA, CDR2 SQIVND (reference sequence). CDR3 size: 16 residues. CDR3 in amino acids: CASSIGGQIRNYGYTF. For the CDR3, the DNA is TGTGCCAGTAGTATAGGCGGACAGATACGTAACTATGGCTACACCTTC.

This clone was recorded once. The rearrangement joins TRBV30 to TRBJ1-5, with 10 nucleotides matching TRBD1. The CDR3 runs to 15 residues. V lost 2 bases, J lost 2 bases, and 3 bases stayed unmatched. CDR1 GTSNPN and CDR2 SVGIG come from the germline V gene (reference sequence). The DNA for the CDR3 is TGTGCCTGGAGTCGGACAGGGGGGGGCAATCAGCCCCAGCATTTT. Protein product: CAWSRTGGGNQPQHF. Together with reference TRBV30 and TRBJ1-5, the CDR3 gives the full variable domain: SQTIHQWPATLVQPVGSPLSLECTVEGTSNPNLYWYRQAAGRGLQLLFYSVGIGQISSEVPQNLSASRPQDRQFILSSKKLLLSDSGFYLCAWSRTGGGNQPQHFGDGTRLSIL.

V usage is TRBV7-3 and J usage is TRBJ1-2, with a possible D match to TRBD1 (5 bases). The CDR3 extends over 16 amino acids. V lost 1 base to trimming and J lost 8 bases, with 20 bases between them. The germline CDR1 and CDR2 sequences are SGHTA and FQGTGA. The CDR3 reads CASSLKPGAGPGGYTF. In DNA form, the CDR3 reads TGTGCCAGCAGCTTAAAACCGGGAGCAGGGCCCGGAGGCTACACCTTC.

CDR3 in amino acids: CASSLGSGRWETQYF. The CDR3 DNA sequence: TGCGCCAGCAGCTTGGGGTCCGGGAGATGGGAGACCCAGTACTTC. V is TRBV5-1 and J is TRBJ2-5, with D possibly TRBD2 on 6 matching bases. CDR3 length: 15 amino acids. Germline CDR1 is SGHRS and CDR2 is YFSETQ. V was pared by 0 bases and J by 5 bases, with 14 bases between.

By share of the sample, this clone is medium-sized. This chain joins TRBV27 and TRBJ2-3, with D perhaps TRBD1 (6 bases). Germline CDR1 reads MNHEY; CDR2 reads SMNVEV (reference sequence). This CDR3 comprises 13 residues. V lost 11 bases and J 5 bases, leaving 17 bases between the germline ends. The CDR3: CAARGHLIDTQYF. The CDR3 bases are TGTGCCGCCCGGGGACATCTAATAGATACGCAGTATTTT.

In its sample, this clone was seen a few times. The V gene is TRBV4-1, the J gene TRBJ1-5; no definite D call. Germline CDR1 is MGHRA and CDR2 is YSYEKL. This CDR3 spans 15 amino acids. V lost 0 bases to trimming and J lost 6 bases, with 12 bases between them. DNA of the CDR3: TGCGCCAGCAGCCAAGATCGCTTAGGCCCTCAGCCCCAGCATTTT. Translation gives CASSQDRLGPQPQHF.

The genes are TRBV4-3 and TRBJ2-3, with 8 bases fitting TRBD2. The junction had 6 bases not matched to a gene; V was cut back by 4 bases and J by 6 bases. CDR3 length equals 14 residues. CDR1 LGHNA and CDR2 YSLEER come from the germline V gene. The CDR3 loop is CASSRRGAGDTQYF. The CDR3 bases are TGCGCCAGCAGCCGGCGGGGGGCAGGGGATACGCAGTATTTT.

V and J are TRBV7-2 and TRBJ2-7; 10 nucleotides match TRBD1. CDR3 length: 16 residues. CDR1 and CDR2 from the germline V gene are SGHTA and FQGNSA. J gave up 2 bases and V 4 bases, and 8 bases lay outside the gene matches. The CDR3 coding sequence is TGTGCCAGCAGCTCCCGGACAGGACAGGGGGCCTACGAGCAGTACTTC. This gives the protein CASSSRTGQGAYEQYF. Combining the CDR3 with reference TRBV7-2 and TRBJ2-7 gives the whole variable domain GAGVSQSPSNKVTEKGKDVELRCDPISGHTALYWYRQSLGQGLEFLIYFQGNSAPDKSGLPSDRFSAERTGGSVSTLTIQRTQQEDSAVYLCASSSRTGQGAYEQYFGPGTRLTVT.